This T cell receptor beta chain derives from a study of blood T cell repertoires in COVID-19. Study details: The United States, Italy and Spain provided the acute and convalescent COVID-19 samples. The analysed material was cDNA or gDNA that came from T cells, B-cell-depleted T cells, or PBMCs.

Sequenced by immunoSEQ multiplex PCR; TCRdb stores in-frame clones only, minus some. The data show approximately 210,000 clones, roughly 94% seen once. In Seattle, patients joined the study during active infection and were tracked longitudinally. Germline assignment: CDR1 SNHLY and CDR2 FYNNEI. The V gene end was trimmed by 2 bases and the J gene end by 8 bases; junction bases not matched to a gene: 10. This CDR3 has 17 residues. This chain connects TRBV2 to TRBJ2-1, with TRBD2 identical over 12 bases. The receptor comes from a man younger than 40 with COVID-19, enrolled during active disease. Input material: peripheral blood. The CDR3 here is CASSERPSGGAVYEQFF. The CDR3 DNA reads TGTGCCAGCAGTGAAAGGCCTAGCGGGGGGGCTGTCTATGAGCAGTTCTTC.